This entry lists 21 T cell receptor beta chains sequenced from one sample in a study of T cells in Graves' hyperthyroidism and ophthalmopathy. The source material, RNA transcripts, was used to amplify TCR beta CDR3 regions. First-round RT-PCR of the TCR CDR3 relied on the HTBI primer set. TCRdb reprocessed the multiplex PCR reads via MiXCR and lists one record per CDR3 protein. The repertoire holds 350,000 or so distinct CDR3 sequences, roughly a fifth seen once, with over 40% in the top ten. The sample taken for sequencing was blood. These receptors originate from a woman aged 50 to 60 with Graves' hyperthyroidism.

In this sample, this clonotype turned up a few times. The chain links TRBV19 to TRBJ1-6, with D maybe TRBD1 (6 bases). The CDR3 has 15 residues. Germline CDR1 and CDR2: LNHDA and SQIVND (reference sequence). V gave up 3 bases and J gave up 7 bases, with 13 bases separating them. The CDR3 region is CASSIGGQGNSPLHF. For the CDR3, the DNA is TGTGCCAGTAGTATCGGGGGACAAGGAAATTCACCCCTCCACTTT.

This clonotype was detected ten times or more. The rearrangement links TRBV12-3 or TRBV12-4 to TRBJ1-1; 8 bases match TRBD1. CDR3 length: 13 residues. The ends lost 5 bases at V and 7 bases at J; junction bases unmatched: 6. Here the CDR3 DNA reads TGTGCCAGCAGTCCCCCAGGGGGCGGTGAAGCTTTCTTT. Its protein product is CASSPPGGGEAFF.

The J gene is TRBJ1-2, the V gene TRBV18, with D possibly matching TRBD1 (6 bases). Germline-derived CDR1 and CDR2 are KGHSH and LQKENI. This CDR3 has 16 amino acids. Trimming cost V 3 bases and J 0 bases, with 14 bases left between them. Here the CDR3 reads CASSPSAGVPNYGYTF. Here the CDR3 DNA reads TGTGCCAGCTCACCCTCGGCAGGGGTCCCTAACTATGGCTACACCTTC.

V gene TRBV10-1 combines with J gene TRBJ2-7, with a weak D call TRBD1 (5 bases). With 5 bases removed from V and 2 bases from J, the gap between germline ends came to 16 bases. Germline CDR1 reads WNHNN; CDR2 reads SYGVQD (reference sequence). The CDR3 is made up of 15 amino acids. The CDR3 here is CASSSSTKGAYEQYF. The CDR3 nucleotides read TGCGCCAGCAGTTCCTCCACGAAAGGGGCCTACGAGCAGTACTTC.

The table lists this clonotype with a few counts. V and J are TRBV7-6 and TRBJ1-3; no reliable D call. V was trimmed by 5 bases and J by 0 bases, leaving 17 bases between them. Germline loops: CDR1 SGHVS, CDR2 FNYEAQ. CDR3 length: 17 residues. This CDR3 is CASSPNPPLSSGNTIYF. The CDR3 nucleotides read TGTGCCAGCAGCCCAAACCCCCCCCTGAGCTCTGGAAACACCATATATTTT. Supplemented by reference TRBV7-6 and TRBJ1-3, the full variable domain reads GAGVSQSPRYKVTKRGQDVALRCDPISGHVSLYWYRQALGQGPEFLTYFNYEAQQDKSGLPNDRFSAERPEGSISTLTIQRTEQRDSAMYRCASSPNPPLSSGNTIYFGEGSWLTVV.

There are a few counts of this clonotype. The J gene is TRBJ1-3, the V gene TRBV20-1; D gene unclear. The germline gives CDR1 DFQATT, CDR2 SNEGSKA (reference sequence). V lost 1 base to trimming and J lost 1 base, with 11 bases between them. The CDR3 length is 15 residues. CDR3: CSARVGSLSGNTIYF. The CDR3 DNA sequence: TGCAGTGCTAGAGTTGGCAGTCTTTCTGGAAACACCATATATTTT.

The rearrangement links TRBV27 to TRBJ1-5, with 10 bases lining up with TRBD1. The V gene end was trimmed by 3 bases and the J gene end by 5 bases; junction bases not matched to a gene: 4. Looked up from germline, CDR1 is MNHEY and CDR2 is SMNVEV (reference sequence). CDR3 length: 15 residues. CDR3 protein: CASSFAGTGDQPQHF. CDR3 DNA: TGTGCCAGCAGTTTCGCCGGGACAGGGGATCAGCCCCAGCATTTT.

The chain uses TRBV6-5 and TRBJ1-2; 9 bases map to TRBD1. The CDR3 is 17 amino acids. Germline V CDR1 and CDR2: MNHEY, SVGAGI. Trimming removed 0 bases from V and 4 bases from J; junction bases left unmatched: 9. The CDR3 DNA reads as TGTGCCAGCAGTTACTCGAAGAGGGGACAGGGAGGCTATGGCTACACCTTC. Translating gives CASSYSKRGQGGYGYTF.

This clonotype has more than one count but fewer than ten. The genes are TRBV30 and TRBJ1-4, with TRBD1 identical over 8 bases. The CDR3 covers 13 residues. In germline, CDR1 is GTSNPN, CDR2 SVGIG (reference sequence). The V segment lost 1 base and the J segment 7 bases; nucleotides outside the gene matches: 2. The CDR3 sequence: CAWSGQGSEKLFF. CDR3 DNA sequence: TGTGCCTGGAGTGGACAGGGGAGTGAAAAACTGTTTTTT.

With regard to this clonotype: The germline gene is not matched at one end of the junction; a read error may be the cause. V gene TRBV7-2 combines with J gene TRBJ2-1; D is undetermined. Germline V gives CDR1 SGHTA, CDR2 FQGNSA. This CDR3 is 10 amino acids long. Here the CDR3 reads CASSLTRAVF. In DNA, the CDR3 is TGTGCCAGCAGCCTTACACGGGCGGTCTTC.

J is TRBJ2-2 and V is TRBV12-3 or TRBV12-4; perhaps TRBD2 as D (5 bases). This CDR3 has 12 amino acids. V was clipped by 6 bases and J by 3 bases, with 5 bases between them. CDR3: CASREDTGELFF. The DNA for the CDR3 is TGTGCCAGCAGGGAGGACACCGGGGAGCTGTTTTTT.

This rearrangement joins TRBV2 to TRBJ2-7, with TRBD1 matching 10 bases. V lost 5 bases to trimming and J lost 5 bases; unmatched junction nucleotides: 9. The V gene's germline CDR1 is SNHLY and CDR2 FYNNEI. CDR3 size: 15 residues. Here the CDR3 reads CASSSPGQGRNEQYF. The CDR3 DNA reads TGTGCCAGCAGTTCCCCGGGACAGGGGCGAAACGAGCAGTACTTC.

This clonotype was detected many times. The J gene is TRBJ2-1, the V gene TRBV20-1, with 9 positions matching TRBD1. The CDR3 has 14 residues. Losses at the gene ends were 5 bases for V and 6 bases for J; bases not matched to a gene: 8. The germline V gene has CDR1 DFQATT and CDR2 SNEGSKA (reference sequence). CDR3 sequence reads: CSASGTGRINEQFF. DNA for the CDR3: TGCAGTGCTTCCGGGACAGGGCGGATCAATGAGCAGTTCTTC.

The CDR3 region is CASSMWGQETQYF. DNA of the CDR3: TGTGCCAGTAGTATGTGGGGACAAGAGACCCAGTACTTC. The rearrangement links TRBV11-2 to TRBJ2-5; D is ambiguous. Germline V lookup: CDR1 SGHAT, CDR2 FQNNGV. V lost 9 bases and J lost 2, with 13 bases in between. The CDR3 length is 13 residues.

Only a few counts were recorded for this clonotype. A clone one base away is much larger, so this may be a read error. This rearrangement joins TRBV20-1 to TRBJ1-5; D is undetermined. Germline V gene sequence: CDR1 DFQATT, CDR2 SNEGSKA (reference sequence). Trimming removed 6 bases from V and 0 bases from J, with 15 bases in between. The length of the CDR3 is 15 residues. The CDR3 protein is CSADDVVNSNQPQHF. In nucleotides, the CDR3 is TGCAGTGCCGACGACGTGGTCAATAGCAATCAGCCCCAGCATTTT.

This clonotype was found once. V usage is TRBV6-1 and J usage is TRBJ2-1; D is possibly TRBD2 (6 bases). Germline V CDR1 and CDR2: MNHNS, SASEGT. CDR3 length: 16 amino acids. V was pared by 4 bases and J by 1 base, with 14 bases between. The CDR3 sequence is CASSALTSTSYNEQFF. The CDR3 DNA reads TGTGCCAGCAGTGCATTAACTAGCACTTCCTACAATGAGCAGTTCTTC.

As for this clonotype: A much larger clone differs from this one at a single base, so this may be a read error. This chain links TRBV30 with TRBJ2-7, with 8 bases that match TRBD1. This CDR3 is built from 14 residues. Germline V gene lookup returns CDR1 GTSNPN and CDR2 SVGIG (reference sequence). CDR3 DNA: TGTGCCCGGAGTGTAGGGACAGGTTTCTACGAGCAGTACTTC. Translating it yields CARSVGTGFYEQYF.

V gene TRBV6-1 combines with J gene TRBJ2-7; a weak D match, TRBD1 (7 bases). Germline lookup yields CDR1 MNHNS and CDR2 SASEGT. This CDR3 is built from 13 residues. Trimming took off 5 bases at V and 5 bases at J, with 13 bases between the two ends. The chain's CDR3 is CASSSRGRNEQYF. In DNA form, the CDR3 reads TGTGCCAGCAGTTCCAGGGGGAGGAACGAGCAGTACTTC.

This clonotype has only a few counts. The V and J genes are TRBV28 and TRBJ1-1; no clear D gene. The CDR3 contains 14 residues. The V gene lost 6 bases and the J gene lost 2 bases, with 13 bases spanning the gap. Germline V gene sequence: CDR1 MDHEN, CDR2 SYDVKM. In nucleotides, the CDR3 is TGTGCCAGCAGCCGACCCCGACGAAACACTGAAGCTTTCTTT. Amino acid sequence: CASSRPRRNTEAFF.

The V call is TRBV11-3, the J call TRBJ2-1, with a tentative D call TRBD2 (6 bases). The CDR3 runs 13 residues. Germline CDR1 reads SGHNT; CDR2 reads YENEEA. V lost 5 bases to trimming and J lost 2 bases, with 7 bases between them. The CDR3 coding sequence is TGTGCCAGCAGCCCGGGGGCCTACAATGAGCAGTTCTTC. It yields the protein CASSPGAYNEQFF.

This clonotype turned up a few times. The gene calls are TRBV19 and TRBJ1-2, with a tentative D call TRBD1 (5 bases). Germline V CDR1 and CDR2: LNHDA, SQIVND (reference sequence). With 6 bases removed from V and 6 bases from J, the gap between germline ends came to 17 bases. CDR3 length: 14 amino acids. Written as DNA, the CDR3 is TGTGCCAGTAGGAATGCAGGGACCCTCCATGGCTACACCTTC. Residues: CASRNAGTLHGYTF. Full variable domain (missing parts from reference TRBV19 and TRBJ1-2): DGGITQSPKYLFRKEGQNVTLSCEQNLNHDAMYWYRQDPGQGLRLIYYSQIVNDFQKGDIAEGYSVSREKKESFPLTVTSAQKNPTAFYLCASRNAGTLHGYTFGSGTRLTVV.